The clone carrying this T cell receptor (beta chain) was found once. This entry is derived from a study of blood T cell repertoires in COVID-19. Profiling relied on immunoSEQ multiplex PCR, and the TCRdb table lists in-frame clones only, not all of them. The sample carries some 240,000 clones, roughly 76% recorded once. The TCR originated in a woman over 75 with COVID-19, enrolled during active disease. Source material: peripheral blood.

CDR3 coding DNA: TGTGCCAGCAGCTTAGTTGGACTCCTGAACACCGGGGAGCTGTTTTTT. Translated: CASSLVGLLNTGELFF. The chain joins TRBV7-8 to TRBJ2-2; tentatively, D is TRBD2 (5 bases). Trimming removed 1 base from V and 1 base from J, with 10 bases in between. This CDR3 is built from 16 residues. Per the germline V gene, CDR1 is SGHVS and CDR2 is FQNEAQ.